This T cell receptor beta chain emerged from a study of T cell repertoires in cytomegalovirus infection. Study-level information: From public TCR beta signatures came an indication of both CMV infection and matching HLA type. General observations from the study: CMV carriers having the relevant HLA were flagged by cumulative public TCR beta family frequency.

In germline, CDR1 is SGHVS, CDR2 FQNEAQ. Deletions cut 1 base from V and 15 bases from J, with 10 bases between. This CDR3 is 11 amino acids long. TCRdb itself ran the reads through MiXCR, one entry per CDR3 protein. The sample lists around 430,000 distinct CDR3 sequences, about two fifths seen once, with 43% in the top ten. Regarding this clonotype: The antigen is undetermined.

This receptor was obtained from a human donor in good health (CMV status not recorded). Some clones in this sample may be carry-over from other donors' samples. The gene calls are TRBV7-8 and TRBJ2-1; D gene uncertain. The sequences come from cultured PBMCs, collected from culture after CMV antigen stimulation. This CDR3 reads CASSLETGLFF. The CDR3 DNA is TGTGCCAGCAGCTTAGAGACCGGCCTGTTCTTC.